The TCR beta chain under discussion was sequenced for a study of blood T cells in healthy people across ages. A J-beta primer mix and a sample-barcoded 5' primer were used in a second PCR of roughly 7 to 12 cycles. TCRdb redid the calling of the 5' RACE reads with MiXCR, one entry per CDR3 protein. The sample shows about 280,000 distinct CDR3 sequences, 25% to 30% of them seen only once. Germline V gene data show CDR1 as SGHDT and CDR2 as YYEEEE. The CDR3 consists of 15 residues. Trimming stripped 3 bases from V and 0 bases from J, with 13 bases between. The specimen was blood. The rearrangement uses TRBV5-6 and TRBJ2-7; D is uncertain. This TCR was recovered from a woman in her 70s in good health. The CDR3 loop reads CASSSPLTVSYEQYF. In DNA, the CDR3 is TGTGCCAGCAGCTCGCCCCTGACGGTCTCCTACGAGCAGTACTTC.